These T cell receptor beta chains were read from a single sample in a study of T-cell memory formation after mild COVID-19. Using its own MiXCR run on the 5' RACE reads, TCRdb lists one record per CDR3 protein. The sample contains 300,000 to 400,000 distinct CDR3 sequences, 28% of which appear only once. Sequenced input: PBMCs or a T cell subset sorted from them (not recorded which). The receptors were gathered from an adult woman who had mild COVID-19 (a few samples of this study predate the infection). Cell type and time point are not known. Both conserved end residues are part of each CDR3. A D gene is named only where the DNA matches it firmly. Clone size is given for some rows only: seen once, a few or many times, or a class if the clone is expanded.

v_gene,abundance,len,j_gene,d_gene,CDR3nt,CDR3aa
TRBV3-1,NA,15,TRBJ1-2,NA,TGTGCCAGCAGCGCCACCTCAAAGACCAACTATGGCTACACCTTC,CASSATSKTNYGYTF
TRBV3-1,few,15,TRBJ2-5,NA,TGTGCCAGCAGCCAAAGAAAGAGCTTTTTGGAGACCCAGTACTTC,CASSQRKSFLETQYF
TRBV12-3/TRBV12-4,NA,13,TRBJ2-7,TRBD1,TGTGCCAGCCTACGGGACAGCACGTACGAGCAGTACTTC,CASLRDSTYEQYF
TRBV13,few,15,TRBJ2-7,NA,TGTGCCAGCGGGACGGGGGGCCGACCCTCCTACGAGCAGTACTTC,CASGTGGRPSYEQYF
TRBV12-3/TRBV12-4,few,15,TRBJ2-1,NA,TGTGCCAGCAGGCCTCCCCCAGGACCGAACAATGAGCAGTTCTTC,CASRPPPGPNNEQFF
TRBV5-1,few,15,TRBJ2-1,TRBD2,TGCGCCAGCAGCCGGGCCGGGACTAGCGGCGATGAGCAGTTCTTC,CASSRAGTSGDEQFF
TRBV19,NA,15,TRBJ1-5,NA,TGTGCCAGTAGTATCGGAGGGATCAGCAATCAGCCCCAGCATTTT,CASSIGGISNQPQHF
TRBV3-1,many,14,TRBJ2-7,NA,TGTGCCAGCAGCCAAGGGGTAGCGCGCTACGAGCAGTACTTC,CASSQGVARYEQYF
TRBV27,NA,14,TRBJ2-2,NA,TGTGCCAGCAGACGGACCCGAGGGGCCGGGGAGCTGTTTTTT,CASRRTRGAGELFF
TRBV15,NA,16,TRBJ1-2,NA,TGTGCCACCAGCAGAGCTTCAGGGAGGTACTCCTATGGCTACACCTTC,CATSRASGRYSYGYTF
TRBV7-9,once,13,TRBJ2-3,TRBD2,TGTGCCAGCACCGGACTATCGGGGGGTACGCAGTATTTT,CASTGLSGGTQYF
TRBV14,many,14,TRBJ2-1,NA,TGTGCCAGCAGCCCCACAGGGACCTACAATGAGCAGTTCTTC,CASSPTGTYNEQFF
TRBV7-6,NA,16,TRBJ1-1,TRBD1,TGTGCCAGCAGCTTAGGTACGGGACAGCTGAACACTGAGGCTTTCTTT,CASSLGTGQLNTEAFF
TRBV7-2,NA,15,TRBJ2-3,NA,TGTGCCAGCAGCTCCGATAGCATGGGCACAGATACGCAGTATTTT,CASSSDSMGTDTQYF
TRBV5-1,NA,13,TRBJ2-1,NA,TGCGCCAGCAGCTTGGCCTTGGACCCGGAGCAGTTCTTC,CASSLALDPEQFF
TRBV11-3,NA,14,TRBJ2-7,NA,TGTGCCAGCAGCTTAGAGGGAGAAACCTACGAGCAGTACTTC,CASSLEGETYEQYF
TRBV7-3,few,19,TRBJ2-6,NA,TGTGCCAGCAGCACCCGCGGCTCCGGCCGGAGCTCTGGGGCCAACGTCCTGACTTTC,CASSTRGSGRSSGANVLTF
TRBV18,many,14,TRBJ2-7,NA,TGTGCCAGCTCACCATCCTCTAGTGTCTACGAGCAGTACTTC,CASSPSSSVYEQYF
TRBV6-5,many,15,TRBJ2-3,TRBD2,TGTGCCAGCAGTTACTCGGGGGGGAGCACAGATACGCAGTATTTT,CASSYSGGSTDTQYF
TRBV2,few,16,TRBJ2-1,TRBD2,TGTGCCAGCAGTGAATTCGAGGCGGGAGCCGTCAATGAGCAGTTCTTC,CASSEFEAGAVNEQFF
TRBV27,few,15,TRBJ2-1,TRBD1,TGTGCCAGCAGTTCCCGGGACAGGGGTTCCGATGAGCAGTTCTTC,CASSSRDRGSDEQFF
TRBV7-3,NA,12,TRBJ2-5,NA,TGTGCCAGCGGGGACGGGGCGGGGACCCAGTACTTC,CASGDGAGTQYF
TRBV3-1,few,12,TRBJ2-3,NA,TGTGCCAGCAGCCAAGCGAAAGATACGCAGTATTTT,CASSQAKDTQYF
TRBV5-1,NA,14,TRBJ2-7,NA,TGCGCCAGCAGCCCCAACGCCGGGACTTACGAGCAGTACTTC,CASSPNAGTYEQYF
TRBV2,NA,16,TRBJ2-3,TRBD2,TGTGCCAGCAGTCCCCTTAGCGGGCAAAGCACAGATACGCAGTATTTT,CASSPLSGQSTDTQYF
TRBV4-1,few,16,TRBJ1-2,NA,TGCGCCAGCAGCCAACCTCCGGCAGGAGTTGACTATGGCTACACCTTC,CASSQPPAGVDYGYTF
TRBV7-9,few,18,TRBJ2-6,NA,TGTGCCAGCAGCTTAGACAGGGTCCTGACCTCTGGGGCCAACGTCCTGACTTTC,CASSLDRVLTSGANVLTF
TRBV6-2/TRBV6-3,many,14,TRBJ2-1,NA,TGTGCCAGCAGCCTACAGCATACCTACAATGAGCAGTTCTTC,CASSLQHTYNEQFF
TRBV7-9,NA,14,TRBJ1-2,NA,TGTGCCAGCAGCTTGGGCCGCGCAAGCTATGGCTACACCTTC,CASSLGRASYGYTF
TRBV7-9,NA,17,TRBJ2-1,TRBD2,TGTGCCAGCAGCTTCGGGACTAGCGGGAGTTCCTACAATGAGCAGTTCTTC,CASSFGTSGSSYNEQFF
TRBV12-3/TRBV12-4,NA,15,TRBJ2-7,TRBD2,TGTGCCAGCAGATCGTCAGCGGGGGGGCCGAACGAGCAGTACTTC,CASRSSAGGPNEQYF
TRBV24-1,NA,17,TRBJ2-1,TRBD1,TGTGCCACCAGTGGAGGTCTAGGGACAGGGGTAGACAATGAGCAGTTCTTC,CATSGGLGTGVDNEQFF
TRBV3-1,NA,14,TRBJ1-2,NA,TGTGCCAGCAGCCAAGATCTGCCAGGGTATGGCTACACCTTC,CASSQDLPGYGYTF
TRBV11-2,many,14,TRBJ2-5,NA,TGTGCCAGCAGCCGATTTGGCCACCAAGAGACCCAGTACTTC,CASSRFGHQETQYF
TRBV29-1,NA,13,TRBJ2-1,NA,TGCAGCGCTCGACATGGATCCTACAATGAGCAGTTCTTC,CSARHGSYNEQFF
TRBV7-2,NA,13,TRBJ1-2,NA,TGTGCCAGCAGCCCTCGGGGCCTCTATGGCTACACCTTC,CASSPRGLYGYTF
TRBV6-5,NA,12,TRBJ2-2,NA,TGTGCCAGCAGCCCTCGTCCCGGGGAGCTGTTTTTT,CASSPRPGELFF
TRBV7-9,NA,12,TRBJ2-7,NA,TGTGCCAGCAGCTTCCCCGGGCGGGAGCAGTACTTC,CASSFPGREQYF
TRBV25-1,few,19,TRBJ2-6,TRBD2,TGTGCCAGCAGTCGTGGGCTAGCGGACCCAATCTCTGGGGCCAACGTCCTGACTTTC,CASSRGLADPISGANVLTF
TRBV5-4,NA,14,TRBJ2-7,TRBD1,TGTGCCAGCAGTTCGGGGACAGCCGATTACGAGCAGTACTTC,CASSSGTADYEQYF